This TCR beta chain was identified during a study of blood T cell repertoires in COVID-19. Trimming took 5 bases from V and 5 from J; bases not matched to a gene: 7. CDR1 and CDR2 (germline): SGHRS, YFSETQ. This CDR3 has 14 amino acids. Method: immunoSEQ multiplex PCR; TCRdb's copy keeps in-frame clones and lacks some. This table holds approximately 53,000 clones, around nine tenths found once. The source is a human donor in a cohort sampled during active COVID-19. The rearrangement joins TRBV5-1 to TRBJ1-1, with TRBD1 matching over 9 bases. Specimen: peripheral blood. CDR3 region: CASRGQGGLTEAFF. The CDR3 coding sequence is TGCGCCAGCAGGGGACAGGGAGGCCTAACTGAAGCTTTCTTT.